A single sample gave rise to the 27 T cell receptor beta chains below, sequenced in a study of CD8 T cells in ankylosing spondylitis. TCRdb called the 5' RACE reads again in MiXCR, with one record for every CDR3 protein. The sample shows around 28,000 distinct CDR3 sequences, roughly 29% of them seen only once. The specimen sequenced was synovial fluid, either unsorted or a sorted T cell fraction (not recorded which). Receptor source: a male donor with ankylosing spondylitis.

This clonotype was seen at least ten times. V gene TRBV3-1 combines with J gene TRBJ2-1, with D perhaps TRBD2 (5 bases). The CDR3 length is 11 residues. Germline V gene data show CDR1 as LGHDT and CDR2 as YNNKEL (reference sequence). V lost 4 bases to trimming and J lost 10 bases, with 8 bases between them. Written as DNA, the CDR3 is TGTGCCAGCAGCCGTCCGGGGGAGCAGTTCTTC. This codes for CASSRPGEQFF.

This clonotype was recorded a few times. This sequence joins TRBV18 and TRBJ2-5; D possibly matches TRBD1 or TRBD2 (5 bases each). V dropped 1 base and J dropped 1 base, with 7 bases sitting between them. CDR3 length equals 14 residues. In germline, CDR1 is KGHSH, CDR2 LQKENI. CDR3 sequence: CASSPQGTQETQYF. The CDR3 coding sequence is TGTGCCAGCTCACCACAGGGGACCCAAGAGACCCAGTACTTC.

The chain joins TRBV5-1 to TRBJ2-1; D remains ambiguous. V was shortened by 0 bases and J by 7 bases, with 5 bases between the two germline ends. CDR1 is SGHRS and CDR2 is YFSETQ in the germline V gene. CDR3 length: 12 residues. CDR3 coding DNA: TGCGCCAGCAGCTTGGCAGGTAATGAGCAGTTCTTC. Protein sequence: CASSLAGNEQFF.

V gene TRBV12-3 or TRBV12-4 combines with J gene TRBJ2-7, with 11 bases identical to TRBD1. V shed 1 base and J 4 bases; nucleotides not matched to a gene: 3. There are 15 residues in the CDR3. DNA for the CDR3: TGTGCCAGCAGTTTAGGGGGACAGGGGGGTTACGAGCAGTACTTC. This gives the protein CASSLGGQGGYEQYF.

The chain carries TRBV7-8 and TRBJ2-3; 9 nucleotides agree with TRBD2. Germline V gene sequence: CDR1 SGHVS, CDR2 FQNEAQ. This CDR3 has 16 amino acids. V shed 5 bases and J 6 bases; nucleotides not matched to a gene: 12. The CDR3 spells CASSHPLIAGEDTQYF. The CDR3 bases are TGTGCCAGCAGCCACCCCTTGATAGCGGGAGAGGATACGCAGTATTTT.

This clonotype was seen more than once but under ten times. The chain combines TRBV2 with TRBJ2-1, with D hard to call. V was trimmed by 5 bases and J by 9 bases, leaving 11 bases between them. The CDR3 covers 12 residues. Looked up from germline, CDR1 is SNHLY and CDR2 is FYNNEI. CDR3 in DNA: TGTGCCAGCAGTCTGCGTATCAGTGAGCAGTTCTTC. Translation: CASSLRISEQFF.

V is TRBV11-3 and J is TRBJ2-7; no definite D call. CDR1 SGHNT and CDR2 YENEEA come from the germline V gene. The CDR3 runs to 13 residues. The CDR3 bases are TGCGCCAGCAGCTTAAACGTAGGCTACGAGCAGTACGTC. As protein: CASSLNVGYEQYV.

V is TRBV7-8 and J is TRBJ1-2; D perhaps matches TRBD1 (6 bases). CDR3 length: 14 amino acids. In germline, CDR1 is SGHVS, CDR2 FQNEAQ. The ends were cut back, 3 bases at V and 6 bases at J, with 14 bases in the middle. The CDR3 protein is CASSFWLQGDGYTF. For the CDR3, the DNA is TGTGCCAGCAGCTTTTGGTTACAGGGTGATGGCTACACCTTC.

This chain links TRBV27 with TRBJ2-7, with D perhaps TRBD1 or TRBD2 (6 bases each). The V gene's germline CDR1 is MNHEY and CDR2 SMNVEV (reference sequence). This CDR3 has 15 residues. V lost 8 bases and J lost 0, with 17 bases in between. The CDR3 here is CASSGWGASSYEQYF. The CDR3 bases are TGTGCCAGCTCTGGGTGGGGGGCCAGCTCCTACGAGCAGTACTTC.

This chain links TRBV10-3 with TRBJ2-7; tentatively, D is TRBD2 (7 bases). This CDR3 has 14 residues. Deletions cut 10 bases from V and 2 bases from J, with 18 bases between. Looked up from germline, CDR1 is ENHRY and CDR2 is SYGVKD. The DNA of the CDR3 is TGTGCCACCCATGGGGGGGCAGAGCCCTACGAGCAGTACGTC. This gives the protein CATHGGAEPYEQYV.

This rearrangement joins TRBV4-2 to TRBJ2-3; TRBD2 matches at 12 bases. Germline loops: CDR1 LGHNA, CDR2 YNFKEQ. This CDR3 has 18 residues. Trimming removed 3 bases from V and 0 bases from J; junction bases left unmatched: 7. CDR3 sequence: CASSHSGTSGSSTDTQYF. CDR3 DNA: TGTGCCAGCAGCCATTCCGGGACTAGCGGGTCTAGCACAGATACGCAGTATTTT.

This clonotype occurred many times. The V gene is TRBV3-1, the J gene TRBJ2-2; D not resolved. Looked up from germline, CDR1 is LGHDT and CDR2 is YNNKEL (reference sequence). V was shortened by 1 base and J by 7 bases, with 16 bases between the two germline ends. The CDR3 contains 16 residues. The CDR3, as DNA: TGTGCCAGCAGCCAAGCGGGTCTAAGTGTGATCGGGGAGCTGTTTTTT. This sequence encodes CASSQAGLSVIGELFF.

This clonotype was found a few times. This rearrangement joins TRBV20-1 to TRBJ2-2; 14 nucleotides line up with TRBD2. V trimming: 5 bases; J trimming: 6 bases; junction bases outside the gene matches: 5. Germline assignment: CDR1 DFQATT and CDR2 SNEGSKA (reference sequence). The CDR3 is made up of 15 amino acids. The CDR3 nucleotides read TGCAGTGCTGGGACTAGCGGGAGTGACTCCGGGGAGCTGTTTTTT. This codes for CSAGTSGSDSGELFF.

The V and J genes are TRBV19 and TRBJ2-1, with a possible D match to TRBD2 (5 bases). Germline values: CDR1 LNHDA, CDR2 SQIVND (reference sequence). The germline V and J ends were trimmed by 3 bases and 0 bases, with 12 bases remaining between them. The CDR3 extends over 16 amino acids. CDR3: CASSIFGGGSYNEQFF. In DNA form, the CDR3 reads TGTGCCAGTAGTATCTTCGGCGGAGGCTCCTACAATGAGCAGTTCTTC.

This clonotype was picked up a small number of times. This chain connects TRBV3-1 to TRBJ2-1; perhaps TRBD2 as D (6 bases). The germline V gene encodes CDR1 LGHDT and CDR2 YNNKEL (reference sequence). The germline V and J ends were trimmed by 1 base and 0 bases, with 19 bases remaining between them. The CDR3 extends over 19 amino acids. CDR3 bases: TGTGCCAGCAGCCAAGGCTCGACGGGGGAGGCCTTCTCCTACAATGAGCAGTTCTTC. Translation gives CASSQGSTGEAFSYNEQFF.

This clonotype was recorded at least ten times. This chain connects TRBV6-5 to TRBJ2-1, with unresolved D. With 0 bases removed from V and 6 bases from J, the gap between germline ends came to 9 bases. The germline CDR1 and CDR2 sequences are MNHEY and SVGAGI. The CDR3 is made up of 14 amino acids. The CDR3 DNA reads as TGTGCCAGCAGTTACTCAGGGATGGGCAATGAGCAGTTCTTC. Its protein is CASSYSGMGNEQFF.

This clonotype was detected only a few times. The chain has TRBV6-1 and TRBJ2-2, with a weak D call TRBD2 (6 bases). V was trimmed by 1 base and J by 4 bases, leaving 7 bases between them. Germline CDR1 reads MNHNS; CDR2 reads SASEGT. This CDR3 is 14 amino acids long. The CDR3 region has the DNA TGTGCCAGCAGTGAAGGACTAGGCACCGGGGAGCTGTTTTTT. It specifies CASSEGLGTGELFF.

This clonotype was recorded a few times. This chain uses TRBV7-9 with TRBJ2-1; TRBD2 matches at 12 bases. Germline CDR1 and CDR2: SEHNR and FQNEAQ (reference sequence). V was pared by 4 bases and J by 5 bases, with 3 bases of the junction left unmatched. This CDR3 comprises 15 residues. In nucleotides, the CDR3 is TGTGCCAGCAGCTACCGGACTAGCGGGAACAATGAGCAGTTCTTC. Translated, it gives CASSYRTSGNNEQFF.

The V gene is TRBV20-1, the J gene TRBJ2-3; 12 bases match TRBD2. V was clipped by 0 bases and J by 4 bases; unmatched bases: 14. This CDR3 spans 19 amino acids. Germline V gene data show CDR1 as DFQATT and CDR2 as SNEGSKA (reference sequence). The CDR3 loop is CSARDRGTGLAGHADTQYF. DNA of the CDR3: TGCAGTGCTAGAGATAGGGGAACCGGACTAGCGGGGCACGCAGATACGCAGTATTTT.

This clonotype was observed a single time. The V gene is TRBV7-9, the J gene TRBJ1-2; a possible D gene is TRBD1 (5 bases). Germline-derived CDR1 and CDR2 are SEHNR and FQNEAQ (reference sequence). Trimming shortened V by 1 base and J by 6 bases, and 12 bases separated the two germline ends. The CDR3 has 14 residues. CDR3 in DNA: TGTGCCAGCAGCTTAGACGCAGGGAATGATGGCTACACCTTC. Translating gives CASSLDAGNDGYTF.

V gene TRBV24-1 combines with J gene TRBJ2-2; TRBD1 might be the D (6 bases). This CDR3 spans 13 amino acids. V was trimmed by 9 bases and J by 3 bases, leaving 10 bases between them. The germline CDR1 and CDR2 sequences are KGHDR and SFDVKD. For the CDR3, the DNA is TGTGCCACCGAACACAGGGACACCGGGGAGCTGTTTTTT. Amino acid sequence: CATEHRDTGELFF.

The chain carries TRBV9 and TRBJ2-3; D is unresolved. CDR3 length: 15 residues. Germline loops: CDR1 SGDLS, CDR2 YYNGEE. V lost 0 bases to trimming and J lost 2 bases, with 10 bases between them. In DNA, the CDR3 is TGTGCCAGCAGCGTAGCTAATACAGTCACAGATACGCAGTATTTT. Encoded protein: CASSVANTVTDTQYF. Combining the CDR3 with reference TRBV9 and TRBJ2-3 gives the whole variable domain DSGVTQTPKHLITATGQRVTLRCSPRSGDLSVYWYQQSLDQGLQFLIQYYNGEERAKGNILERFSAQQFPDLHSELNLSSLELGDSALYFCASSVANTVTDTQYFGPGTRLTVL.

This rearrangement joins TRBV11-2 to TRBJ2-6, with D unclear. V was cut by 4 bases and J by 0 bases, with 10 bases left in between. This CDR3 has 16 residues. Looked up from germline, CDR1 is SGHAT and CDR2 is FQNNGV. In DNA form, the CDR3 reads TGTGCCAGCAGCTATTCCGGGTACTCTGGGGCCAACGTCCTGACTTTC. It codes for CASSYSGYSGANVLTF.

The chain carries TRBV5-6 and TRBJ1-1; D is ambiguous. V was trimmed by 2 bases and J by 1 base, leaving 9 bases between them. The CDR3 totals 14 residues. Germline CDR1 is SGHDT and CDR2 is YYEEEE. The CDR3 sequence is CASSFAGSNTEAFF. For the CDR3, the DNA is TGTGCCAGCAGCTTCGCAGGCTCGAACACTGAAGCTTTCTTT.

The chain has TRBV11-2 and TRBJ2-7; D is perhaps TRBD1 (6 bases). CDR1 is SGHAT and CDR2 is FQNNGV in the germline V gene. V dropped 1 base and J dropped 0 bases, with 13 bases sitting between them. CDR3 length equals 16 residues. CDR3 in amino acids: CASSLVPGVISYEQYF. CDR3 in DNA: TGTGCCAGCAGCTTAGTCCCAGGGGTGATCTCCTACGAGCAGTACTTC.

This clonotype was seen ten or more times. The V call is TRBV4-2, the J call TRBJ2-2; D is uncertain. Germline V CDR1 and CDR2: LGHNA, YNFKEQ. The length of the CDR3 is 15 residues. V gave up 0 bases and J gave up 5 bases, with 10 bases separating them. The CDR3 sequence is CASSQEISVTGELFF. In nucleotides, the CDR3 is TGTGCCAGCAGCCAAGAAATAAGCGTGACCGGGGAGCTGTTTTTT.

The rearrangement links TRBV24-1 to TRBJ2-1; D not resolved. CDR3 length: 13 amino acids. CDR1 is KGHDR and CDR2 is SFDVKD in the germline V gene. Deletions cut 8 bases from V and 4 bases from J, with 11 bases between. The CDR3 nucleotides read TGTGCCACCACCGACGGGCCGTACAATGAGCAGTTCTTC. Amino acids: CATTDGPYNEQFF.